The rows below give T cell receptor beta chains drawn from one sample of a study of T cells in Graves' hyperthyroidism and ophthalmopathy. TCRdb reanalysed the multiplex PCR reads using MiXCR and keeps one entry per CDR3 protein. The sample records more than 450,000 distinct CDR3 sequences, roughly 21% being singletons. The source material was blood. The receptors stem from a man aged 35-49 years with Graves' ophthalmopathy. Each CDR3 is given with its conserved first and last residue. Fields, in order: clone size, J gene, D gene, V gene, CDR3 protein, CDR3 DNA. The D gene is left open where the match is weak. Rows may omit the clone size; those that give it use once, few, many or a size class.

abundance: few
j_gene: TRBJ2-5
d_gene: TRBD1
v_gene: TRBV29-1
CDR3aa: CSVEQGYQETQYF
CDR3nt: TGCAGCGTCGAACAGGGGTACCAAGAGACCCAGTACTTC

abundance: -
j_gene: TRBJ2-1
d_gene: TRBD1
v_gene: TRBV29-1
CDR3aa: CSVPKGQGAYNEQFF
CDR3nt: TGCAGCGTCCCCAAGGGACAGGGGGCGTACAATGAGCAGTTCTTC

abundance: many
j_gene: TRBJ1-2
d_gene: -
v_gene: TRBV12-3/TRBV12-4
CDR3aa: CASSFGDTGFYGYTF
CDR3nt: TGTGCCAGCAGTTTTGGGGACACCGGCTTCTATGGCTACACCTTC

abundance: many
j_gene: TRBJ2-7
d_gene: -
v_gene: TRBV20-1
CDR3aa: CSARGGVVEQYF
CDR3nt: TGCAGTGCTCGAGGAGGGGTTGTCGAGCAGTACTTC

abundance: many
j_gene: TRBJ1-1
d_gene: -
v_gene: TRBV3-1
CDR3aa: CASSPLLRGTTEAFF
CDR3nt: TGTGCCAGCAGCCCGCTCCTCCGGGGGACCACTGAAGCTTTCTTT

abundance: few
j_gene: TRBJ1-5
d_gene: -
v_gene: TRBV5-5
CDR3aa: CASSLDRRSNQPQHF
CDR3nt: TGTGCCAGCAGCTTGGACCGGAGGAGCAATCAGCCCCAGCATTTT

abundance: many
j_gene: TRBJ1-1
d_gene: -
v_gene: TRBV18
CDR3aa: CASSPRNTANVEAFF
CDR3nt: TGTGCCAGCTCACCACGGAACACGGCGAACGTGGAGGCTTTCTTT

abundance: -
j_gene: TRBJ2-3
d_gene: -
v_gene: TRBV2
CDR3aa: CAIADRSTDTQYF
CDR3nt: TGTGCCATCGCTGACAGGAGCACAGATACGCAGTATTTT

abundance: many
j_gene: TRBJ2-1
d_gene: -
v_gene: TRBV5-1
CDR3aa: CASSPGTEDNEQFF
CDR3nt: TGCGCCAGCAGCCCAGGGACTGAAGACAATGAGCAGTTCTTC

abundance: -
j_gene: TRBJ2-7
d_gene: -
v_gene: TRBV5-1
CDR3aa: CASSFGGTYEQYF
CDR3nt: TGCGCCAGCAGCTTCGGTGGAACCTACGAGCAGTACTTC

abundance: many
j_gene: TRBJ2-3
d_gene: -
v_gene: TRBV7-2
CDR3aa: CASSLTPTYTQYF
CDR3nt: TGTGCCAGCAGCTTAACCCCGACTTATACGCAGTATTTT

abundance: few
j_gene: TRBJ2-7
d_gene: -
v_gene: TRBV24-1
CDR3aa: CATSERGGDYEQYF
CDR3nt: TGTGCCACCAGTGAAAGGGGGGGGGACTACGAGCAGTACTTC

abundance: -
j_gene: TRBJ2-1
d_gene: -
v_gene: TRBV5-1
CDR3aa: CASSPGRGGSGNEQFF
CDR3nt: TGCGCCAGCAGCCCGGGGAGGGGGGGCTCGGGCAATGAGCAGTTCTTC

abundance: -
j_gene: TRBJ1-1
d_gene: TRBD1
v_gene: TRBV4-2
CDR3aa: CASSQHRGLGTEAFF
CDR3nt: TGTGCCAGCAGCCAGCACAGGGGCCTGGGGACTGAAGCTTTCTTT

abundance: few
j_gene: TRBJ2-1
d_gene: TRBD1
v_gene: TRBV24-1
CDR3aa: CATSASDRGPYNEQFF
CDR3nt: TGTGCCACCAGTGCATCTGACAGGGGACCCTACAATGAGCAGTTCTTC

abundance: -
j_gene: TRBJ2-7
d_gene: TRBD2
v_gene: TRBV11-2
CDR3aa: CASGYPPTGTSGRRIYEQYF
CDR3nt: TGTGCCAGCGGATACCCCCCTACCGGGACTAGCGGGAGAAGGATCTACGAGCAGTACTTC

abundance: -
j_gene: TRBJ1-2
d_gene: -
v_gene: TRBV3-1
CDR3aa: CASRQGTGLGYTF
CDR3nt: TGTGCCAGCAGGCAGGGAACAGGGCTCGGCTACACCTTC

abundance: -
j_gene: TRBJ2-2
d_gene: -
v_gene: TRBV3-1
CDR3aa: CASSHERGGLFF
CDR3nt: TGTGCCAGCAGCCACGAAAGGGGGGGGCTGTTTTTT

abundance: few
j_gene: TRBJ2-1
d_gene: TRBD2
v_gene: TRBV10-3
CDR3aa: CAIGEGTSGYNEQFF
CDR3nt: TGTGCCATCGGTGAGGGAACTAGCGGGTACAATGAGCAGTTCTTC

abundance: few
j_gene: TRBJ2-3
d_gene: -
v_gene: TRBV6-1
CDR3aa: CASTEGGRGTQYF
CDR3nt: TGTGCCAGCACCGAAGGGGGACGGGGTACGCAGTATTTT

abundance: few
j_gene: TRBJ1-2
d_gene: -
v_gene: TRBV5-8
CDR3aa: CASSGGFNYGYTF
CDR3nt: TGTGCCAGCAGCGGGGGTTTCAACTATGGCTACACCTTC

abundance: -
j_gene: TRBJ2-7
d_gene: TRBD2
v_gene: TRBV20-1
CDR3aa: CSAKRPGLAGNEQYF
CDR3nt: TGCAGTGCTAAAAGGCCTGGACTAGCCGGCAACGAGCAGTACTTC

abundance: many
j_gene: TRBJ1-6
d_gene: TRBD1
v_gene: TRBV3-1
CDR3aa: CASSQGQGANSPLHF
CDR3nt: TGTGCCAGCAGCCAAGGACAGGGCGCCAATTCACCCCTCCACTTT

abundance: -
j_gene: TRBJ2-7
d_gene: -
v_gene: TRBV3-1
CDR3aa: CASSQDIQRGEQYF
CDR3nt: TGTGCCAGCAGCCAAGATATCCAGCGCGGGGAGCAGTACTTC

abundance: -
j_gene: TRBJ1-4
d_gene: TRBD1
v_gene: TRBV6-1
CDR3aa: CASSEGQGSKRKLFF
CDR3nt: TGTGCCAGCAGTGAAGGACAGGGTTCGAAGCGTAAACTGTTTTTT

abundance: -
j_gene: TRBJ1-1
d_gene: -
v_gene: TRBV6-5
CDR3aa: CASSYGGAAFF
CDR3nt: TGTGCCAGCAGTTACGGGGGGGCCGCTTTCTTT

abundance: -
j_gene: TRBJ2-7
d_gene: TRBD1
v_gene: TRBV7-9
CDR3aa: CASSLWGPGQGNEQYF
CDR3nt: TGTGCCAGCAGCTTATGGGGACCGGGACAGGGGAACGAGCAGTACTTC

abundance: many
j_gene: TRBJ2-7
d_gene: -
v_gene: TRBV7-2
CDR3aa: CASSLPTLYEQYF
CDR3nt: TGTGCCAGCAGCCTTCCGACTCTCTACGAGCAGTACTTC

abundance: -
j_gene: TRBJ2-3
d_gene: -
v_gene: TRBV3-1
CDR3aa: CASSRSLQKDTQYF
CDR3nt: TGTGCCAGCAGCCGCTCCCTCCAGAAGGATACGCAGTATTTT

abundance: -
j_gene: TRBJ1-1
d_gene: -
v_gene: TRBV7-9
CDR3aa: CASSSRDTMNTEAFF
CDR3nt: TGTGCCAGCAGCTCCCGGGACACCATGAACACTGAAGCTTTCTTT

abundance: many
j_gene: TRBJ1-5
d_gene: -
v_gene: TRBV28
CDR3aa: CASSLSWASNQPQHF
CDR3nt: TGTGCCAGCAGCTTAAGTTGGGCAAGCAATCAGCCCCAGCATTTT

abundance: -
j_gene: TRBJ1-2
d_gene: -
v_gene: TRBV9
CDR3aa: CASSADALPHNNYGYTF
CDR3nt: TGTGCCAGCAGCGCTGACGCCTTACCACATAATAACTATGGCTACACCTTC

abundance: many
j_gene: TRBJ2-7
d_gene: TRBD2
v_gene: TRBV30
CDR3aa: CAWTYGLAGAGGRYEQYF
CDR3nt: TGTGCCTGGACCTATGGACTAGCGGGAGCAGGTGGTCGCTACGAGCAGTACTTC

abundance: -
j_gene: TRBJ2-7
d_gene: TRBD2
v_gene: TRBV28
CDR3aa: CASSPLGLAGYYEQYF
CDR3nt: TGTGCCAGCAGTCCATTGGGGCTAGCGGGATACTACGAGCAGTACTTC

abundance: -
j_gene: TRBJ2-1
d_gene: -
v_gene: TRBV5-1
CDR3aa: CASSLGTERAEQFF
CDR3nt: TGCGCCAGCAGCTTGGGTACGGAGCGGGCGGAGCAGTTCTTC

abundance: few
j_gene: TRBJ2-7
d_gene: -
v_gene: TRBV7-3
CDR3aa: CASSLTGTAPNYEQYF
CDR3nt: TGTGCCAGCAGCTTAACCGGCACAGCTCCTAACTACGAGCAGTACTTC

abundance: once
j_gene: TRBJ2-6
d_gene: -
v_gene: TRBV11-2
CDR3aa: CTSSFGLGSEGANVLTF
CDR3nt: TGTACCAGCAGCTTCGGTCTGGGGAGTGAGGGGGCCAACGTCCTGACTTTC

abundance: few
j_gene: TRBJ2-5
d_gene: TRBD2
v_gene: TRBV6-2/TRBV6-3
CDR3aa: CASRLSGGRETQYF
CDR3nt: TGTGCCAGCAGGCTATCCGGGGGGAGAGAGACCCAGTACTTC

abundance: -
j_gene: TRBJ1-2
d_gene: -
v_gene: TRBV6-4
CDR3aa: CASSPSMANYGYTF
CDR3nt: TGTGCCAGCAGCCCTAGTATGGCTAACTATGGCTACACCTTC

abundance: many
j_gene: TRBJ2-7
d_gene: -
v_gene: TRBV28
CDR3aa: CASSFRGREQYF
CDR3nt: TGTGCCAGCAGTTTCCGGGGGCGCGAGCAGTACTTC

abundance: few
j_gene: TRBJ2-7
d_gene: -
v_gene: TRBV12-3/TRBV12-4
CDR3aa: CASSLPYLAARPKCEQYF
CDR3nt: TGTGCCAGCAGTTTACCATATCTAGCAGCTAGGCCCAAATGTGAGCAGTACTTC

abundance: few
j_gene: TRBJ1-5
d_gene: -
v_gene: TRBV28
CDR3aa: CASRSEGQGNQPQHF
CDR3nt: TGTGCCAGCAGGTCGGAGGGGCAAGGCAATCAGCCCCAGCATTTT

abundance: many
j_gene: TRBJ1-2
d_gene: -
v_gene: TRBV28
CDR3aa: CASSSGTSYGYTF
CDR3nt: TGTGCCAGCAGCTCCGGGACAAGCTATGGCTACACCTTC

abundance: few
j_gene: TRBJ2-7
d_gene: TRBD2
v_gene: TRBV7-2
CDR3aa: CASSSTSGASYEQYF
CDR3nt: TGTGCCAGCAGCTCCACTAGCGGGGCTTCCTACGAGCAGTACTTC

abundance: -
j_gene: TRBJ1-2
d_gene: -
v_gene: TRBV6-6
CDR3aa: CASSYWTASNYGYTF
CDR3nt: TGTGCCAGCAGTTACTGGACAGCCTCTAACTATGGCTACACCTTC

abundance: many
j_gene: TRBJ2-3
d_gene: -
v_gene: TRBV12-3/TRBV12-4
CDR3aa: CASRPDYTDTQYF
CDR3nt: TGTGCCAGCAGACCCGACTACACAGATACGCAGTATTTT

abundance: -
j_gene: TRBJ2-7
d_gene: -
v_gene: TRBV4-3
CDR3aa: CASSQGRSIYEQYF
CDR3nt: TGCGCCAGCAGCCAAGGGCGGTCCATCTACGAGCAGTACTTC

abundance: few
j_gene: TRBJ1-2
d_gene: TRBD1
v_gene: TRBV10-3
CDR3aa: CAISEPYRGSHGYTF
CDR3nt: TGTGCCATCAGTGAGCCATACAGGGGTTCTCACGGCTACACCTTC

abundance: -
j_gene: TRBJ2-3
d_gene: -
v_gene: TRBV7-9
CDR3aa: CASSLLPHRMTDTQYF
CDR3nt: TGTGCCAGCAGCTTACTGCCCCACAGGATGACAGATACGCAGTATTTT

abundance: many
j_gene: TRBJ1-1
d_gene: -
v_gene: TRBV18
CDR3aa: CASSPSWDMNTEAFF
CDR3nt: TGTGCCAGCTCACCAAGCTGGGACATGAACACTGAAGCTTTCTTT

abundance: -
j_gene: TRBJ2-3
d_gene: TRBD2
v_gene: TRBV29-1
CDR3aa: CSVGVQLAGNTQYF
CDR3nt: TGCAGCGTTGGTGTACAACTAGCGGGGAATACGCAGTATTTT

abundance: many
j_gene: TRBJ2-7
d_gene: -
v_gene: TRBV7-9
CDR3aa: CASTSPGVGSEQYF
CDR3nt: TGTGCCAGCACGTCGCCGGGGGTGGGGTCCGAGCAGTACTTC

abundance: -
j_gene: TRBJ1-2
d_gene: -
v_gene: TRBV20-1
CDR3aa: CSARGPLPGGGYGYTF
CDR3nt: TGCAGTGCTAGAGGCCCCCTCCCCGGGGGGGGCTATGGCTACACCTTC

abundance: many
j_gene: TRBJ2-1
d_gene: -
v_gene: TRBV14
CDR3aa: CASSQGWNEQFF
CDR3nt: TGTGCCAGCAGCCAAGGGTGGAATGAGCAGTTCTTC

abundance: many
j_gene: TRBJ1-2
d_gene: TRBD1
v_gene: TRBV29-1
CDR3aa: CSVSSGTGTNYGYTF
CDR3nt: TGCAGCGTTTCTTCCGGGACAGGGACCAACTATGGCTACACCTTC

abundance: few
j_gene: TRBJ1-1
d_gene: -
v_gene: TRBV14
CDR3aa: CASSQWMAIGPFF
CDR3nt: TGTGCCAGCAGCCAATGGATGGCAATTGGTCCTTTCTTT

abundance: many
j_gene: TRBJ2-7
d_gene: -
v_gene: TRBV11-2
CDR3aa: CASSLQPYEQYF
CDR3nt: TGTGCCAGCAGCTTACAGCCCTACGAGCAGTACTTC

abundance: many
j_gene: TRBJ2-3
d_gene: TRBD2
v_gene: TRBV20-1
CDR3aa: CSARDIQAGGPRDTQYF
CDR3nt: TGCAGTGCTAGAGATATCCAAGCGGGGGGGCCGAGAGATACGCAGTATTTT

abundance: -
j_gene: TRBJ2-7
d_gene: TRBD1
v_gene: TRBV24-1
CDR3aa: CATSDSSGTGFYEQYF
CDR3nt: TGTGCCACCAGTGATTCATCCGGGACAGGGTTCTACGAGCAGTACTTC

abundance: -
j_gene: TRBJ2-1
d_gene: TRBD1
v_gene: TRBV6-2/TRBV6-3
CDR3aa: CASSSPNRGHNEQFF
CDR3nt: TGTGCCAGCAGTTCCCCCAACAGGGGGCACAATGAGCAGTTCTTC